A single sample is the source of the 27 T cell receptor beta chains below, sequenced in a study of PD-L1 blockade in urothelial cancer. The time point is: pretreatment peripheral blood. TCRdb's copy holds only in-frame clones and misses some; the assay was immunoSEQ multiplex PCR. The table includes roughly 30,000 clones, approximately 80% detected once. This specimen consisted of PBMCs, obtained around atezolizumab (anti-PD-L1) treatment. The receptors were sampled from a man aged 60 to 69 with urothelial cancer.

V gene TRBV12-5 combines with J gene TRBJ2-2; TRBD2 matches at 11 bases. CDR3 size: 18 residues. V shed 2 bases and J 4 bases; nucleotides not matched to a gene: 9. From germline, CDR1 is LGHNT and CDR2 FRNRAP. The CDR3 DNA reads as TGTGCTAGTGGTTTGCCCCCCCTACTAGCGGGAGTCACCGGGGAGCTGTTTTTT. It yields the protein CASGLPPLLAGVTGELFF.

The chain links TRBV5-1 to TRBJ2-3; 8 bases fit TRBD2. The CDR3 spans 14 residues. CDR1 SGHRS and CDR2 YFSETQ come from the germline V gene. V was pared by 7 bases and J by 4 bases, with 8 bases of the junction left unmatched. The CDR3: CASRRGLEADTQYF. CDR3 DNA: TGCGCCAGCCGGAGGGGACTAGAGGCAGATACGCAGTATTTT.

This clone was found once. The genes are TRBV5-1 and TRBJ2-5, with 10 nucleotides matching TRBD2. The CDR3 has 15 residues. The junction had 8 bases not matched to a gene; V was cut back by 4 bases and J by 5 bases. CDR1 and CDR2 (germline): SGHRS, YFSETQ. The CDR3 sequence: CASSLSGRGGETQYF. DNA for the CDR3: TGCGCCAGCAGCCTGAGCGGGAGGGGAGGCGAGACCCAGTACTTC.

This chain joins TRBV5-6 and TRBJ1-6, with D possibly being TRBD1 (5 bases). This CDR3 has 15 residues. CDR1 is SGHDT, CDR2 YYEEEE, per germline. Trimming pared 1 base from V and 6 bases from J, leaving 11 bases between. Here the CDR3 DNA reads TGTGCCAGCAGCTTGTTTGGGGGGAGTAATTCACCCCTCCACTTT. Translated, it gives CASSLFGGSNSPLHF.

The CDR3 here is CASSPLMRTGRYGYTF. The CDR3 DNA reads as TGTGCCAGCTCACCACTGATGAGGACAGGGCGATATGGCTACACCTTC. The chain joins TRBV18 to TRBJ1-2, with 8 bases that match TRBD1. The length of the CDR3 is 16 residues. Trimming removed 1 base from V and 5 bases from J; junction bases left unmatched: 9. Germline CDR1 KGHSH, CDR2 LQKENI.

The V gene is TRBV5-4, the J gene TRBJ2-6; no clear D gene. Germline V gene lookup returns CDR1 SGHNT and CDR2 YYREEE (reference sequence). V was cut by 0 bases and J by 0 bases, with 4 bases left in between. CDR3 length: 15 amino acids. In nucleotides, the CDR3 is TGTGCCAGCAGCTTGGGCAGCTCTGGGGCCAACGTCCTGACTTTC. It codes for CASSLGSSGANVLTF.

The chain carries TRBV9 and TRBJ1-4; 7 nucleotides align to TRBD1. With 3 bases clipped from V and 7 bases from J, the junction kept 6 bases outside the gene matches. Germline V gives CDR1 SGDLS, CDR2 YYNGEE. The CDR3 has 14 residues. The CDR3, as DNA: TGTGCCAGCAGCGCACAGGGGCCAGTTGAAAAACTGTTTTTT. Translated, it gives CASSAQGPVEKLFF.

The chain has TRBV5-8 and TRBJ2-2; maybe TRBD2 (5 bases). The CDR3 has 15 residues. Trimming left V 3 bases short and J 6 bases short, with 15 bases between. Looked up from germline, CDR1 is SGHTS and CDR2 is YDEGEE. The CDR3, as DNA: TGTGCCAGCAGCTCACAATCTCTGGGAGCCGGGGAGCTGTTTTTT. This encodes CASSSQSLGAGELFF.

The chain is built from TRBV5-6 and TRBJ1-3; no definite D call. The germline V and J ends were trimmed by 0 bases and 0 bases, with 10 bases remaining between them. Per the germline V gene, CDR1 is SGHDT and CDR2 is YYEEEE. This CDR3 spans 16 amino acids. The CDR3 DNA sequence: TGTGCCAGCAGCTTGGACCCGGGGTCCTCTGGAAACACCATATATTTT. Its translation is CASSLDPGSSGNTIYF.

The genes are TRBV28 and TRBJ1-2; D unresolved. CDR3 size: 12 residues. Trimming took 5 bases from V and 0 from J, leaving 4 bases between them. Germline values: CDR1 MDHEN, CDR2 SYDVKM. The CDR3 DNA sequence: TGTGCCAGCAGTCCAACTAACTATGGCTACACCTTC. Protein product: CASSPTNYGYTF.

This clone was seen just once. The chain links TRBV18 to TRBJ2-1, with a weak D call TRBD2 (6 bases). There are 14 residues in the CDR3. Trimming removed 4 bases at V and 5 bases at J, with 12 bases between. The germline CDR1 and CDR2 sequences are KGHSH and LQKENI. The CDR3: CASSRGEYNNEQFF. The CDR3 bases are TGTGCCAGCTCACGGGGGGAGTATAACAATGAGCAGTTCTTC.

This chain links TRBV6-1 with TRBJ1-1, with TRBD1 matching 7 bases. V shed 6 bases and J 5 bases; nucleotides not matched to a gene: 3. The CDR3 sequence is 12 residues long. CDR1 is MNHNS, CDR2 SASEGT, per germline. The CDR3 spells CASRYRGTEAFF. CDR3 DNA: TGTGCCAGCAGATACAGGGGAACTGAAGCTTTCTTT.

The chain combines TRBV28 with TRBJ2-7; 9 nucleotides match TRBD2. Trimming removed 3 bases from V and 0 bases from J; junction bases left unmatched: 6. Germline-derived CDR1 and CDR2 are MDHEN and SYDVKM. The CDR3 has 16 residues. The CDR3 nucleotides read TGTGCCAGCAGTTTTAGCCTAGCGGGACTCTCCTACGAGCAGTACTTC. Its protein product is CASSFSLAGLSYEQYF.

The V call is TRBV28, the J call TRBJ2-7, with a possible D match to TRBD2 (6 bases). The CDR3 contains 15 residues. The germline V gene encodes CDR1 MDHEN and CDR2 SYDVKM. V was shortened by 7 bases and J by 0 bases, with 16 bases between the two germline ends. This CDR3 reads CASTGGWTPSYEQYF. The CDR3 DNA reads TGTGCCAGCACCGGAGGGTGGACCCCCTCCTACGAGCAGTACTTC.

This chain uses TRBV19 with TRBJ2-2; TRBD2 agrees at 7 bases. The CDR3 is made up of 15 amino acids. The V segment lost 5 bases and the J segment 0 bases; nucleotides outside the gene matches: 3. Per germline, CDR1 LNHDA and CDR2 SQIVND (reference sequence). In DNA form, the CDR3 reads TGTGCCAGTAGTCCGGGACTACCGAACACCGGGGAGCTGTTTTTT. Encoded protein: CASSPGLPNTGELFF.

The gene calls are TRBV30 and TRBJ1-4, with 7 bases that match TRBD1. CDR3 length equals 13 residues. The germline V gene encodes CDR1 GTSNPN and CDR2 SVGIG (reference sequence). The J segment lost 11 bases and the V segment lost 2 bases, leaving 8 bases of the junction unmatched. As DNA, the CDR3 is TGTGCCTGGAGTCCTGGGACAGACGCCAAACTGTTTTTT. Protein product: CAWSPGTDAKLFF.

This clone was detected only a few times. This sequence joins TRBV18 and TRBJ1-2; 7 nucleotides match TRBD1. Germline V gene data show CDR1 as KGHSH and CDR2 as LQKENI. CDR3 length equals 17 residues. V lost 0 bases, J lost 5 bases, and 12 bases stayed unmatched. The DNA for the CDR3 is TGTGCCAGCTCACCACCCACAGGGGCAGCAAAATCGTATGGCTACACCTTC. Its translation: CASSPPTGAAKSYGYTF.

The J gene is TRBJ1-1, the V gene TRBV10-2; D might be TRBD1 (5 bases). Germline loops: CDR1 WSHSY, CDR2 SAAADI. Deletions cut 6 bases from V and 1 base from J, with 12 bases between. The CDR3 contains 14 residues. The CDR3 loop is CASRHLDTNTEAFF. CDR3 bases: TGCGCCAGCAGACACCTGGACACGAACACTGAAGCTTTCTTT.

The chain links TRBV6-6 to TRBJ1-5; TRBD1 matches 7 bases. CDR3 length: 13 amino acids. Germline-derived CDR1 and CDR2 are MNHNY and SVGAGI (reference sequence). After removal of 9 bases from V and 5 bases from J, the junction contained 7 bases not matched to a gene. The DNA of the CDR3 is TGTGCCAGTAAGGACAGGACTTATCAGCCCCAGCATTTT. Its protein product is CASKDRTYQPQHF.

This chain uses TRBV7-2 with TRBJ2-1; TRBD2 aligns across 9 bases. Germline CDR1 is SGHTA and CDR2 is FQGNSA. The CDR3 sequence is 18 residues long. Losses at the gene ends were 5 bases for V and 8 bases for J; bases not matched to a gene: 19. The CDR3 loop reads CASSRSSGAGGRRDEQFF. In DNA form, the CDR3 reads TGTGCCAGCAGCCGATCTTCCGGGGCGGGAGGGCGGAGGGATGAGCAGTTCTTC. Together with reference TRBV7-2 and TRBJ2-1, the CDR3 gives the full variable domain: GAGVSQSPSNKVTEKGKDVELRCDPISGHTALYWYRQSLGQGLEFLIYFQGNSAPDKSGLPSDRFSAERTGGSVSTLTIQRTQQEDSAVYLCASSRSSGAGGRRDEQFFGPGTRLTVL.

This chain uses TRBV7-2 with TRBJ2-2; 7 bases are shared with TRBD1. The germline V gene encodes CDR1 SGHTA and CDR2 FQGNSA. The trim removed 5 bases at V and 2 bases at J, leaving 2 bases unmatched. CDR3 length: 14 residues. The CDR3 region is CASSRDSNTGELFF. CDR3 coding DNA: TGTGCCAGCAGCCGGGACAGTAACACCGGGGAGCTGTTTTTT. Drawing the rest from reference TRBV7-2 and TRBJ2-2, the complete variable domain is GAGVSQSPSNKVTEKGKDVELRCDPISGHTALYWYRQSLGQGLEFLIYFQGNSAPDKSGLPSDRFSAERTGGSVSTLTIQRTQQEDSAVYLCASSRDSNTGELFFGEGSRLTVL.

The rearrangement links TRBV2 to TRBJ2-5, with TRBD1 identical over 11 bases. The V and J ends lost 8 bases and 4 bases, in that order; junction bases with no gene match: 6. The CDR3 consists of 14 residues. The germline CDR1 and CDR2 sequences are SNHLY and FYNNEI. The CDR3 DNA reads as TGTGCCAGCGGATGGACAGGGGGCTCAGAGACCCAGTACTTC. As protein: CASGWTGGSETQYF.

The gene calls are TRBV12-5 and TRBJ2-5, with D unclear. The CDR3 spans 12 residues. CDR1 LGHNT and CDR2 FRNRAP come from the germline V gene. V lost 2 bases and J 5 bases, leaving 6 bases between the germline ends. This CDR3 is CASGLNGETQYF. CDR3 DNA sequence: TGTGCTAGTGGTTTGAACGGGGAGACCCAGTACTTC.

This clone occurred once. V gene TRBV19 combines with J gene TRBJ2-7, with 11 bases fitting TRBD1. Looked up from germline, CDR1 is LNHDA and CDR2 is SQIVND (reference sequence). Trimming took 5 bases from V and 6 from J; bases not matched to a gene: 6. The CDR3 sequence is 14 residues long. The CDR3 DNA is TGTGCCAGTAGTTCGCCGGGACAGGGGGTCGAGCAGTACTTC. It specifies CASSSPGQGVEQYF. The full variable domain, in which reference TRBV19 and TRBJ2-7 provide the parts outside the CDR3, is DGGITQSPKYLFRKEGQNVTLSCEQNLNHDAMYWYRQDPGQGLRLIYYSQIVNDFQKGDIAEGYSVSREKKESFPLTVTSAQKNPTAFYLCASSSPGQGVEQYFGPGTRLTVT.

The chain couples TRBV10-3 to TRBJ2-1, with 12 bases identical to TRBD2. CDR1 and CDR2 from the germline V gene are ENHRY and SYGVKD. J was trimmed by 5 bases and V by 6 bases; bases with no gene match: 5. This CDR3 comprises 15 residues. CDR3 sequence: CAISLTSGGNNEQFF. In DNA, the CDR3 is TGTGCCATCAGCCTGACTAGCGGGGGTAACAATGAGCAGTTCTTC.

This clone was observed once. In nucleotides, the CDR3 is TGTGCCAGCAGCCCTACGGGACAGGGTGGCTACAATGAGCAGTTCTTC. Its protein product is CASSPTGQGGYNEQFF. The rearrangement joins TRBV9 to TRBJ2-1, with 9 nucleotides matching TRBD1. V shed 4 bases, J shed 3 bases, and the junction held 8 bases outside the gene matches. Germline V lookup: CDR1 SGDLS, CDR2 YYNGEE. This CDR3 comprises 16 residues.

The genes are TRBV6-6 and TRBJ1-1; 8 bases agree with TRBD1. V dropped 4 bases and J dropped 0; count of bases not matched to a gene: 4. The CDR3 loop spans 15 amino acids. Germline V lookup: CDR1 MNHNY, CDR2 SVGAGI (reference sequence). CDR3: CASSSTGAVNTEAFF. The CDR3 coding sequence is TGTGCCAGCAGTTCGACAGGGGCGGTGAACACTGAAGCTTTCTTT.